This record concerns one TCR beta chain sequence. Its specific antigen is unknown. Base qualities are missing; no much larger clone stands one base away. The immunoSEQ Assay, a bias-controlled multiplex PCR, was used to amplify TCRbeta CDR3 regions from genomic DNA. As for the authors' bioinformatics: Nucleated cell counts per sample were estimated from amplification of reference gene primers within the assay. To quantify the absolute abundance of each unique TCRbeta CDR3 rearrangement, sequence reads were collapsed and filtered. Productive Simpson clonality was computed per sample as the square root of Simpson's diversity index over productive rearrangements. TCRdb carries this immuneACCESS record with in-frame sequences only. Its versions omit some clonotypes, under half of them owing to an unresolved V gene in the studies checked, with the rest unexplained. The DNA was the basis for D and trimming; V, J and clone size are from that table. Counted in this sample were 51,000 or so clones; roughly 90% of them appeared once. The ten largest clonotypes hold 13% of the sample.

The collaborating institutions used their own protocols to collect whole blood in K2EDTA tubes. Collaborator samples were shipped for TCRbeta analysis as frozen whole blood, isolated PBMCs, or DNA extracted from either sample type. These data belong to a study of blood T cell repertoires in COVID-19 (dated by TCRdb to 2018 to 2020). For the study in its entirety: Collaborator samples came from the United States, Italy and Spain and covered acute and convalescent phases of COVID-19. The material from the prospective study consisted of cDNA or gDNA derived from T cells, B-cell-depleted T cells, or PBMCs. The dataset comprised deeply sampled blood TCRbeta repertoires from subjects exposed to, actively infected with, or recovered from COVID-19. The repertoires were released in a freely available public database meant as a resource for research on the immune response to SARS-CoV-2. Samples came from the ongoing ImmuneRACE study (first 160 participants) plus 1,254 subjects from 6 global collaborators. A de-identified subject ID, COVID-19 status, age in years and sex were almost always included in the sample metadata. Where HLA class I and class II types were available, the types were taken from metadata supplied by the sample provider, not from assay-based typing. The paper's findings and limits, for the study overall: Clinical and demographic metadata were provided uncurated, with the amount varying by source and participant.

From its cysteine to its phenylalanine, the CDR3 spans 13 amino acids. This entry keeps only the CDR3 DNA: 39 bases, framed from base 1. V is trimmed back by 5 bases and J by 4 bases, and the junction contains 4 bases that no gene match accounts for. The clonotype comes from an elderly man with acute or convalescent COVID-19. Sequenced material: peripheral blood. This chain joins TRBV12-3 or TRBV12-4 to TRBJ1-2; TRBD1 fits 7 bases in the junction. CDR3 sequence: CASSRQGLYGYTF. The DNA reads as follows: TGTGCCAGCAGTCGACAGGGCCTCTATGGCTACACCTTC.